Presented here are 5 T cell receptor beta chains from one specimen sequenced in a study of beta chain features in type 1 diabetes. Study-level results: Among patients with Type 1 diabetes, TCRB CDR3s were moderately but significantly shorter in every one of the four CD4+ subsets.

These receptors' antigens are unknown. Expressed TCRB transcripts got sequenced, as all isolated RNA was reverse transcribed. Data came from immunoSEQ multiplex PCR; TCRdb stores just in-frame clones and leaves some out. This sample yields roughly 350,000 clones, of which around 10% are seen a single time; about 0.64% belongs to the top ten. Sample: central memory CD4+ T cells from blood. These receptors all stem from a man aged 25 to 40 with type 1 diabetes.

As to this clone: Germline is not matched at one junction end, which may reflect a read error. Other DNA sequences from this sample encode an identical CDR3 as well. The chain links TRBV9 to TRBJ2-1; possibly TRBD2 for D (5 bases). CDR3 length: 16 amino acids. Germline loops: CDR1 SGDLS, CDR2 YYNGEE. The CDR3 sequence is CASSVGSPQSYNEQFF. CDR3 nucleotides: TGTGCCAGTAGCGTCGGGTCTCCCCAAAGTTACAATGAGCAGTTCTTC.

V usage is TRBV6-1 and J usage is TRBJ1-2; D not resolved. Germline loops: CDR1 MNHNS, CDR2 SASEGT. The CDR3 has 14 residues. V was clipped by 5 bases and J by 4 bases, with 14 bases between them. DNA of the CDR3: TGTGCCAGCAGTTCGGACCATCGAGCCTATGGCTACACCTTC. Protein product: CASSSDHRAYGYTF.

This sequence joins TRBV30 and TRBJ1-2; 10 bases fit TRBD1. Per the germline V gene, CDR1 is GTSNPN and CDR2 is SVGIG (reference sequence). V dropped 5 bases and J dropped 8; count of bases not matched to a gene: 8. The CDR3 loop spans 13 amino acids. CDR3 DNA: TGTGCCTGGGGCGACAGGGGGCGACGGGGCTACACCTTC. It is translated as CAWGDRGRRGYTF.

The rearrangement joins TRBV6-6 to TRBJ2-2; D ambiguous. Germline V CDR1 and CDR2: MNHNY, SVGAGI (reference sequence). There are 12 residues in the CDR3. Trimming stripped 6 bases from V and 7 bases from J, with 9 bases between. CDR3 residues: CASRAAHGELFF. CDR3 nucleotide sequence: TGTGCCAGCAGGGCGGCCCACGGGGAGCTGTTTTTT.

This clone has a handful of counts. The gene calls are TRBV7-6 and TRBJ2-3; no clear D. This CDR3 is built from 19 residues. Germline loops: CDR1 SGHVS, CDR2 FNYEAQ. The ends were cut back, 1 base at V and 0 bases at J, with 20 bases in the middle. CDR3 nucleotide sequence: TGTGCCAGCAGCTTAGACAAGTTCGGGCCAGCCACTAGCACAGATACGCAGTATTTT. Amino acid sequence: CASSLDKFGPATSTDTQYF.